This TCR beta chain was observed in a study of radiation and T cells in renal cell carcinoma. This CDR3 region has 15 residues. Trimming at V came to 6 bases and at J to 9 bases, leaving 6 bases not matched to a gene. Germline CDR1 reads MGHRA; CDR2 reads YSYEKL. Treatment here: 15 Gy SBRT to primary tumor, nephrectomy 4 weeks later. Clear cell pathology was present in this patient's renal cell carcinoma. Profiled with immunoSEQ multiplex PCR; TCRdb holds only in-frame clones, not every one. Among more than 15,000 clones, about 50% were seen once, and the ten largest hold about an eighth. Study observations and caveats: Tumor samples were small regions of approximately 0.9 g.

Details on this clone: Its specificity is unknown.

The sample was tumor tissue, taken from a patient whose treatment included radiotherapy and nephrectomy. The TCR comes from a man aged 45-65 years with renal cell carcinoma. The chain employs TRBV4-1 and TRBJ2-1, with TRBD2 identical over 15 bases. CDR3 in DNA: TGCGCCAGCAGGTCGGGACTAGCGGGAGGAGGTGAGCAGTTCTTC. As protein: CASRSGLAGGGEQFF.